This TCR beta chain was sequenced during a study of beta chain features in type 1 diabetes. Trimming took 2 bases from V and 6 from J; bases not matched to a gene: 7. The CDR3 has 15 residues. The germline V gene has CDR1 SEHNR and CDR2 FQNEAQ (reference sequence). This clone was seen only a few times. The isolated RNA, all of it, was reverse transcribed, so expressed TCRB transcripts were what got sequenced. The table came from immunoSEQ multiplex PCR; TCRdb's copy has only in-frame clones and leaves some out. Of a few hundred thousand clones in the sample, around 15% were seen once. Cells sorted by CD45RO/CCR7/CD25/CD127/CD95/CD27 comprised CD4+ naive, central memory, regulatory and stem cell-like memory cells.

This sequence joins TRBV7-9 and TRBJ2-1; 7 bases map to TRBD2. Sequencing was done on a sample of naive CD4+ T cells from blood. This receptor was obtained from a woman under 30 in good health. The CDR3 region has the DNA TGTGCCAGCAGCTTATTGGCGGGAGCTGGCAATGAGCAGTTCTTC. Translated: CASSLLAGAGNEQFF.